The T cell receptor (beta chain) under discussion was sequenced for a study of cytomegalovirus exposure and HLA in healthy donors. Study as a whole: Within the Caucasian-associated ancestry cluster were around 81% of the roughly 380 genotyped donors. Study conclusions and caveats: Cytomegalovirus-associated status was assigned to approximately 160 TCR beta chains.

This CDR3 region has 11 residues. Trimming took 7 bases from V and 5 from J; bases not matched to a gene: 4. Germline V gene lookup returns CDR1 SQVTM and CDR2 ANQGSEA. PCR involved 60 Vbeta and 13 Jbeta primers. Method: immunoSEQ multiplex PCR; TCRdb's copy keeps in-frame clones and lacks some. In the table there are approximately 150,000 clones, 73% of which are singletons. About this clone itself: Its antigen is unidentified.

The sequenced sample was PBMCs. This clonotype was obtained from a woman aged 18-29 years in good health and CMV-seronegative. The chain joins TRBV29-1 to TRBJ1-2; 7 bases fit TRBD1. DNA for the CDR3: TGCAGCGGCACAGGGGTATATGGCTACACCTTC. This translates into CSGTGVYGYTF.